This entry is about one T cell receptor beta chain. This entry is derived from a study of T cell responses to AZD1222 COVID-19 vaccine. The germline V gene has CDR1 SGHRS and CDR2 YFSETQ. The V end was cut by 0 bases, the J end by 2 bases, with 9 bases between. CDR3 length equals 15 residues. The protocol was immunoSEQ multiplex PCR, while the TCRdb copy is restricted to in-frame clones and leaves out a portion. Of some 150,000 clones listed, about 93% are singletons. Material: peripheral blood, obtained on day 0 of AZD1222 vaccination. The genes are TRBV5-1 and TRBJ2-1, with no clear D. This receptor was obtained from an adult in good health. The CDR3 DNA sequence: TGCGCCAGCAGCTTGGTGCAAAACGCCTACAATGAGCAGTTCTTC. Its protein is CASSLVQNAYNEQFF.